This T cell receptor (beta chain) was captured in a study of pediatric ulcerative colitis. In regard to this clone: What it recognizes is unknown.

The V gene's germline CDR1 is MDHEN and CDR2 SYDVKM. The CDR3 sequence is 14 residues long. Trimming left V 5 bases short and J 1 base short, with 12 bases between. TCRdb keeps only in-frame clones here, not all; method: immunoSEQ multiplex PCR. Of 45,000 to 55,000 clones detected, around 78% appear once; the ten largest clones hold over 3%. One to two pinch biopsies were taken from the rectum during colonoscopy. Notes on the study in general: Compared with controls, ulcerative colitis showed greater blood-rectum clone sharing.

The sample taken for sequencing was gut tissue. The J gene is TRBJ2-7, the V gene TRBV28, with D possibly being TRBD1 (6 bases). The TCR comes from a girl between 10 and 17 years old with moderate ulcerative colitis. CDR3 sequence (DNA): TGTGCCAGCAGTCGGCAGCAGGGGTCCTACGAGCAGTACTTC. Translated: CASSRQQGSYEQYF. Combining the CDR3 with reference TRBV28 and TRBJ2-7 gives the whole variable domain DVKVTQSSRYLVKRTGEKVFLECVQDMDHENMFWYRQDPGLGLRLIYFSYDVKMKEKGDIPEGYSVSREKKERFSLILESASTNQTSMYLCASSRQQGSYEQYFGPGTRLTVT.